The sequence of this T cell receptor (beta chain) was determined in a study of T cells expressing NK-cell markers. Study information: One of the eight sequenced donors was seronegative, whereas the other seven were HCMV-seropositive.

The CDR3 contains 15 residues. CDR1 is MNHEY and CDR2 is SVGAGI in the germline V gene. To note about this clonotype: Its antigen is unidentified.

Study-wide points: NKG2C+ dominant clonotypes from more than 5 donors made up roughly 1.0-7.0% of CD8+ T cells.

Beta-chain TCR cDNA was generated via 5'RACE template switching with UMIs. TCRdb reprocessed the 5' RACE reads and reports one entry per CDR3 protein, with no DNA. The sample has around 180,000 distinct CDR3 sequences; the top ten hold about 19%. V usage is TRBV6-5 and J usage is TRBJ2-2; TCRdb gives TRBD2 as the D gene, but with no DNA this cannot be confirmed. The material sequenced was blood T cells: a sorted CD56 or NKG2C T cell subset, CD4+ or CD8+ T cells, or bulk PBMC T cells (not recorded which). The source is a man aged 18 to 69 in good health. CDR3 protein: CASSAAGGRSGELFF.